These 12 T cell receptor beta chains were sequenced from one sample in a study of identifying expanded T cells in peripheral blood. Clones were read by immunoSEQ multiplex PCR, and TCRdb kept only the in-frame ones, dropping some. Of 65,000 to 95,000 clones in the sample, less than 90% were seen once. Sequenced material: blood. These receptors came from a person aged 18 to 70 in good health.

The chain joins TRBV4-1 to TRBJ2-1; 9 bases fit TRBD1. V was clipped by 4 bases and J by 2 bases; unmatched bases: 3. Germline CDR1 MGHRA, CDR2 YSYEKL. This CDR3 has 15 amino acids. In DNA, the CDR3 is TGCGCCAGCAGCCCTACAGGGGGCCCCTACAATGAGCAGTTCTTC. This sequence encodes CASSPTGGPYNEQFF.

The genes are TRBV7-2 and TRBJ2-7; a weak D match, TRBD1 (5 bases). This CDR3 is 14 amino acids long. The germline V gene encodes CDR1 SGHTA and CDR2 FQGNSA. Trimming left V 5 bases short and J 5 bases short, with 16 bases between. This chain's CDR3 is CASSRKGIGDEQYF. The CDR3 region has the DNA TGTGCCAGCAGCCGCAAGGGGATAGGGGACGAGCAGTACTTC.

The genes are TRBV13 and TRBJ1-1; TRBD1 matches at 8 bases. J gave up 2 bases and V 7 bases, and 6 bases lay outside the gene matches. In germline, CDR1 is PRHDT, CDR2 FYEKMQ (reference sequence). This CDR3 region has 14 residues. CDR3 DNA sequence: TGTGCCAGCACCCCCGACAGGGGAAACACTGAAGCTTTCTTT. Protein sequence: CASTPDRGNTEAFF. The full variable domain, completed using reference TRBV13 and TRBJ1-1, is AAGVIQSPRHLIKEKRETATLKCYPIPRHDTVYWYQQGPGQDPQFLISFYEKMQSDKGSIPDRFSAQQFSDYHSELNMSSLELGDSALYFCASTPDRGNTEAFFGQGTRLTVV.

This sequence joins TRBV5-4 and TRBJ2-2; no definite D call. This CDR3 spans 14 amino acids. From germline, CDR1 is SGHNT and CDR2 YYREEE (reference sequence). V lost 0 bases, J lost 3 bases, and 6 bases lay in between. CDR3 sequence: CASSLDFDTGELFF. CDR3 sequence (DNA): TGTGCCAGCAGCTTGGATTTTGACACCGGGGAGCTGTTTTTT.

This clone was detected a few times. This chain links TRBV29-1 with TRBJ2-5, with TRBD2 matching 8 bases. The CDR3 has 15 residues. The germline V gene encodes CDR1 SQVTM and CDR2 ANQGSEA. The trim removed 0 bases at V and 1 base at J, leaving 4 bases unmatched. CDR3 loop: CSVEEDGGGQETQYF. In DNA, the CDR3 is TGCAGCGTTGAAGAAGACGGGGGGGGCCAAGAGACCCAGTACTTC.

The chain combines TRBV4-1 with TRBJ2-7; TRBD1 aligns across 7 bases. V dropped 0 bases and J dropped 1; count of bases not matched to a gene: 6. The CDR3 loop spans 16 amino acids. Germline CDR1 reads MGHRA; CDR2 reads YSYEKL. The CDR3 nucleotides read TGCGCCAGCAGCCAAGAAGATTACAGGGGTTCCTACGAGCAGTACTTC. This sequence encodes CASSQEDYRGSYEQYF.

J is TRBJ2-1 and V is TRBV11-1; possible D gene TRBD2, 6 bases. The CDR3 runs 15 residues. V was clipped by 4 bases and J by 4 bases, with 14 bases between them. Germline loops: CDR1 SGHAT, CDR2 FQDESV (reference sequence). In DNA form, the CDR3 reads TGTGCCAGCAGCTCCGACCACGGGAGTTACAATGAGCAGTTCTTC. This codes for CASSSDHGSYNEQFF.

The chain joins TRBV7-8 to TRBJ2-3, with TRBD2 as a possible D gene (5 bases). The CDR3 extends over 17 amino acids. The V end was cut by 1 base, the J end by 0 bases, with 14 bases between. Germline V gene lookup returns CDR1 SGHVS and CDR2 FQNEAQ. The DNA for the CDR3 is TGTGCCAGCAGCTTAGTCCTCGGACTCGAAAGCACAGATACGCAGTATTTT. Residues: CASSLVLGLESTDTQYF.

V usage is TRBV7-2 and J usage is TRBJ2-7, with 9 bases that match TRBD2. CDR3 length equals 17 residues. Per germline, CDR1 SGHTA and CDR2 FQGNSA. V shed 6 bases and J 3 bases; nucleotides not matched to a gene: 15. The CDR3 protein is CASSSPAVASGDYEQYF. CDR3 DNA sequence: TGTGCCAGCAGTTCACCCGCTGTGGCTAGCGGGGACTACGAGCAGTACTTC.

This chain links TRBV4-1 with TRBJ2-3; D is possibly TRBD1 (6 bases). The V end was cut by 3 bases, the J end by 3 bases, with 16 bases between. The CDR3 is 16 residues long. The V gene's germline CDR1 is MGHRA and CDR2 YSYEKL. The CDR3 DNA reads TGCGCCAGCAGCCAGACGGGACAAAGCCTAACAGATACGCAGTATTTT. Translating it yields CASSQTGQSLTDTQYF.

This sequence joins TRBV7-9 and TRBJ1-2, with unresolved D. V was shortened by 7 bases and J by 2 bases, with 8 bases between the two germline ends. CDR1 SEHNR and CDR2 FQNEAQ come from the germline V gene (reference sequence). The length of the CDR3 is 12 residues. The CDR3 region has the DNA TGTGCCAGCACCGAAGACAACTATGGCTACACCTTC. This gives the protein CASTEDNYGYTF.

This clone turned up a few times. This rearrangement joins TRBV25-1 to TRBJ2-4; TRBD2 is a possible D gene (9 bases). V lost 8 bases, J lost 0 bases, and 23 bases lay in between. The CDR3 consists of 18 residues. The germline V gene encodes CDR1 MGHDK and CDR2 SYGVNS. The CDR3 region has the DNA TGTGCCAGCTTAACAGGGGGGCTAGCGGGGCTAGCCAAAAACATTCAGTACTTC. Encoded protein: CASLTGGLAGLAKNIQYF.